The following is a T cell receptor (beta chain) sequence with its context. Profiling relied on immunoSEQ multiplex PCR, and the TCRdb table lists in-frame clones only, not all of them. The sample shows about 1,800,000 clones, approximately 95% of them seen only once. Naive CD8 cells comprised CD45RO-negative, CCR7-positively selected cells, excluding terminally differentiated effector memory CD45RA+ cells. The record originates from a study of shared clonotypes between healthy human individuals. Germline values: CDR1 SGHTS, CDR2 YDEGEE. V was trimmed by 0 bases and J by 0 bases, leaving 7 bases between them. CDR3 length equals 15 residues.

The gene calls are TRBV5-8 and TRBJ2-1; no clear D gene. The clonotype comes from a man aged 18 to 29 in good health. The sample consisted of naive CD8+ T cells sorted from blood. CDR3 nucleotides: TGTGCCAGCAGCTTGGGAGGCAGCTCCTACAATGAGCAGTTCTTC. It codes for CASSLGGSSYNEQFF.